The T cell receptor beta chain described here comes from a study of T cell changes during pregnancy in multiple sclerosis. This CDR3 has 15 amino acids. V was clipped by 7 bases and J by 0 bases, with 15 bases between them. Germline CDR1 reads MNHEY; CDR2 reads SVGAGI. The assay was immunoSEQ multiplex PCR, and TCRdb's table has in-frame clones only and misses some. The sample has some 97,000 clones; almost 95% are singletons. The sequenced sample was peripheral blood, obtained before pregnancy. The chain recombines TRBV6-5 with TRBJ1-1; no clear D gene. The source of this sequence is a female donor with multiple sclerosis, enrolled in a pregnancy study. CDR3 nucleotide sequence: TGTGCCAGCACCCATAGCGCACTCATGAACACTGAAGCTTTCTTT. It translates to CASTHSALMNTEAFF.